This T cell receptor (beta chain) was identified in a study of spatial heterogeneity in lung cancer. The wider study: An average of more than ten raw reads was observed per unique TCR and UMI combination. Study-wide results and limits: Blood contained ubiquitous expanded tumor TCRs more at resection than at follow-up.

This clonotype was detected only a few times. Antigen unknown. The sample's time point: sample taken at primary tumor resection. Unsorted whole RNA of tumor, nontumor lung or frozen PBMC was sequenced. There are 16 residues in the CDR3. The V and J ends lost 1 base and 3 bases respectively, with 15 bases between them. Germline V gene data show CDR1 as SEHNR and CDR2 as FQNEAQ (reference sequence). A distinct unique molecular identifier was carried by each TCR cDNA molecule. In TCRdb, the 5' RACE reads were re-called with MiXCR into one record per CDR3 protein. The data hold around 45,000 distinct CDR3 sequences, with approximately 10% observed a single time.

The source material was PBMCs, sampled at surgery. The receptor was isolated from a female donor with early-stage non-small cell lung cancer. The chain recombines TRBV7-9 with TRBJ1-2; possibly TRBD1 for D (5 bases). The CDR3 reads CASSLGSAGTDYGYTF. The CDR3 region has the DNA TGTGCCAGCAGCTTAGGGTCGGCAGGGACGGACTATGGCTACACCTTC.